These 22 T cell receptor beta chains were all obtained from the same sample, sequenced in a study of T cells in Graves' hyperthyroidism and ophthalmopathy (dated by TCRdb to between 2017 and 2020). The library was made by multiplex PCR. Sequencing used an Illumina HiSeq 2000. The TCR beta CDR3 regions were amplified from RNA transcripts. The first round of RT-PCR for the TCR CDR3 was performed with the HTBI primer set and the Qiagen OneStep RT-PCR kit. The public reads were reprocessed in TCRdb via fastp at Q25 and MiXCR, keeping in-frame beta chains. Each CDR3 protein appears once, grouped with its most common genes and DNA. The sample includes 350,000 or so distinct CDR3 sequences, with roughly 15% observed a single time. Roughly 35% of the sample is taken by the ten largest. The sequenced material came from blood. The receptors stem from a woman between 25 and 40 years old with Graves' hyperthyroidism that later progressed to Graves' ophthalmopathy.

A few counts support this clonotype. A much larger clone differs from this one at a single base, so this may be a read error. The CDR3 region has the DNA TGTGCCAGCAGTGAGGGGCTAGCGGGAGACACCGGGGAGCTGTTTTTT. It yields the protein CASSEGLAGDTGELFF. The rearrangement joins TRBV2 to TRBJ2-2; 10 bases agree with TRBD2. Germline CDR1 SNHLY, CDR2 FYNNEI. Germline trimming cut 3 bases from V and 3 bases from J; bases unmatched to any gene: 4. The CDR3 contains 16 residues.

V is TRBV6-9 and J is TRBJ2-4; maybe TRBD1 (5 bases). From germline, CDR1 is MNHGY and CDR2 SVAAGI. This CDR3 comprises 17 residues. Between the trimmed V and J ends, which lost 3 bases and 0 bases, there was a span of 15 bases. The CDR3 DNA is TGTGCCAGCAGTTACTCGAATCCGACAGTAGCCAAAAACATTCAGTACTTC. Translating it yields CASSYSNPTVAKNIQYF.

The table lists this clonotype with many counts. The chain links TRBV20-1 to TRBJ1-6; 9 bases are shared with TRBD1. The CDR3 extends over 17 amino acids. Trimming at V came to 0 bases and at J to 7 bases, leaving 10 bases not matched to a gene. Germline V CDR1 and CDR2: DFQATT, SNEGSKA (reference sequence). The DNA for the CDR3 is TGCAGTGCTAGAGATGGTCGGACAGGGGCTAAAAATTCACCCCTCCACTTT. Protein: CSARDGRTGAKNSPLHF.

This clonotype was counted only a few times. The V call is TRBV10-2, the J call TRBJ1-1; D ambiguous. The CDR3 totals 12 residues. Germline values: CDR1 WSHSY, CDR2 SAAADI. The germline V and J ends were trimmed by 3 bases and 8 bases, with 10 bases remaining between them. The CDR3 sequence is CASSEVSSEAFF. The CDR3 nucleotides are TGCGCCAGCAGTGAAGTGAGCTCCGAAGCTTTCTTT.

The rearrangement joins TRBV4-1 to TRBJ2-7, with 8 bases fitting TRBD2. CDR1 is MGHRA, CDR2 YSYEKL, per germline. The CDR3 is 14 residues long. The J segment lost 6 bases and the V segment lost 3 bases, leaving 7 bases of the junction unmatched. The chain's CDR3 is CASSQPGLGSEQYF. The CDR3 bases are TGCGCCAGCAGCCAGCCGGGACTAGGGAGCGAGCAGTACTTC.

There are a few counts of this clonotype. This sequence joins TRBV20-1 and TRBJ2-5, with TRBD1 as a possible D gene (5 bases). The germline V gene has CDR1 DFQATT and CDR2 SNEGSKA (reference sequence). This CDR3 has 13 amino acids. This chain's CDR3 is CRVKDKGLETQYF. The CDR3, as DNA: TGCAGGGTCAAAGACAAGGGGCTAGAGACCCAGTACTTC.

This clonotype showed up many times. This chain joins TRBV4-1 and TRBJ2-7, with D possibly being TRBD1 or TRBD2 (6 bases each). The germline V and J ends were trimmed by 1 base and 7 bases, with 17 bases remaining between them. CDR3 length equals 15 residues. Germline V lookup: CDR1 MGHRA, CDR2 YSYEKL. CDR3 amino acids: CASSQVSGGRYEQYF. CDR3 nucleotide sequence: TGCGCCAGCAGCCAAGTTTCCGGGGGCCGCTATGAGCAGTACTTC.

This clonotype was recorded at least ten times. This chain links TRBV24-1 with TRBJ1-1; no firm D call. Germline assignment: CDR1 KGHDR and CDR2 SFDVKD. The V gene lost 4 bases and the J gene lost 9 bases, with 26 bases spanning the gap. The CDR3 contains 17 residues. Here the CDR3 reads CATSEPPKEIGSPKAFF. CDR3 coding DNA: TGTGCCACCAGTGAGCCACCAAAGGAGATCGGGAGCCCGAAAGCTTTCTTT.

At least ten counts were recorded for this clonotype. In DNA form, the CDR3 reads TGTGCCAGCTCACCGACCTGGTACAGCTCCTACAATGAGCAGTTCTTC. This translates into CASSPTWYSSYNEQFF. The chain couples TRBV18 to TRBJ2-1; D gene ambiguous. This CDR3 spans 16 amino acids. The germline V and J ends were trimmed by 3 bases and 0 bases, with 12 bases remaining between them. Looked up from germline, CDR1 is KGHSH and CDR2 is LQKENI. Filled out from reference TRBV18 and TRBJ2-1, the complete variable domain reads NAGVMQNPRHLVRRRGQEARLRCSPMKGHSHVYWYRQLPEEGLKFMVYLQKENIIDESGMPKERFSAEFPKEGPSILRIQQVVRGDSAAYFCASSPTWYSSYNEQFFGPGTRLTVL.

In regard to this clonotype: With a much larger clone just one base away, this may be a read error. In DNA, the CDR3 is TGTGCCTGCAGCCACCGGGACACCGGAGGAGCTTTCTTT. Its protein is CACSHRDTGGAFF. The chain is built from TRBV3-1 and TRBJ2-2; a possible D gene is TRBD1 (6 bases). The end of the DNA fits TRBJ1-1 better, so the J call may be wrong. The CDR3 sequence is 13 residues long. The germline V gene has CDR1 LGHDT and CDR2 YNNKEL (reference sequence).

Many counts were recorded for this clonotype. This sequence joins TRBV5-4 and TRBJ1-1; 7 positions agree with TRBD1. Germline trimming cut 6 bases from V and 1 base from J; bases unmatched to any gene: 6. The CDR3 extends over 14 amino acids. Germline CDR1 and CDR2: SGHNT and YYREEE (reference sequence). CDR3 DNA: TGTGCCAGCAACATAGGGACAGCGAACACTGAAGCTTTCTTT. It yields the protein CASNIGTANTEAFF.

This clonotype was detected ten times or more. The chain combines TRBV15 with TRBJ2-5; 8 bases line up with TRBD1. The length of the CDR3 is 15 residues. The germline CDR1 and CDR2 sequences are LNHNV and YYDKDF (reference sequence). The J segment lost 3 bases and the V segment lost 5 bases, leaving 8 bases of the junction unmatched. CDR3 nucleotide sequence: TGTGCCACCAGCTACCCGGCAGGGGGCGAAGAGACCCAGTACTTC. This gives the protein CATSYPAGGEETQYF. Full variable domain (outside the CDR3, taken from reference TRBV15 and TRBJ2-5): DAMVIQNPRYQVTQFGKPVTLSCSQTLNHNVMYWYQQKSSQAPKLLFHYYDKDFNNEADTPDNFQSRRPNTSFCFLDIRSPGLGDTAMYLCATSYPAGGEETQYFGPGTRLLVL.

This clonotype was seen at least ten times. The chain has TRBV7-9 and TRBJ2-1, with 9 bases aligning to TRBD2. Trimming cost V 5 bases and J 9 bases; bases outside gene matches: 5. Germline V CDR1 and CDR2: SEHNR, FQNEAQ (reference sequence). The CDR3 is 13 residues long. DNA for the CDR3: TGTGCCAGCAGCGGGCGGGAGGGCTTTGAGCAGTTCTTC. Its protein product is CASSGREGFEQFF.

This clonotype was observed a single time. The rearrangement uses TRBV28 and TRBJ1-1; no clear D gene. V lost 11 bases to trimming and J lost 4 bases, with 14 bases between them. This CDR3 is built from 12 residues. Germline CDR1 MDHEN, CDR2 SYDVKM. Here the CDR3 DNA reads TGTGCCTGTAGCGTAGGGAGCACTGAAGCTTTCTTT. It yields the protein CACSVGSTEAFF.

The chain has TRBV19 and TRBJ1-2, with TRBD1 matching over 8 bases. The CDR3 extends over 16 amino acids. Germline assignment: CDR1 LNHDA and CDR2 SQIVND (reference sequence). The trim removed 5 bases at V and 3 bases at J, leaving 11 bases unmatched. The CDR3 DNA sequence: TGTGCCAGTAGTCCGAAGGACAGGGTTCGCGACTATGGCTACACCTTC. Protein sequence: CASSPKDRVRDYGYTF.

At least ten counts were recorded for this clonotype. CDR3 nucleotides: TGTGCCAGCAGTCTCTATCACAGGGGGAAAGAGACAGATGAGCAGTTCTTC. Its protein is CASSLYHRGKETDEQFF. The chain joins TRBV12-3 or TRBV12-4 to TRBJ2-1; 8 nucleotides match TRBD1. This CDR3 comprises 17 residues. Trimming cost V 5 bases and J 8 bases; bases outside gene matches: 17.

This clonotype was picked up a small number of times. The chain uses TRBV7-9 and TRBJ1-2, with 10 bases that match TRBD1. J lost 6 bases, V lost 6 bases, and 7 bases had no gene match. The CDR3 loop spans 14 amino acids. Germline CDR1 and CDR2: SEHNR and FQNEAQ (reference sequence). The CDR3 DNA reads TGTGCCAGCAGAAGGGGACAGGGGTTGGATGGCTACACCTTC. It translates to CASRRGQGLDGYTF.

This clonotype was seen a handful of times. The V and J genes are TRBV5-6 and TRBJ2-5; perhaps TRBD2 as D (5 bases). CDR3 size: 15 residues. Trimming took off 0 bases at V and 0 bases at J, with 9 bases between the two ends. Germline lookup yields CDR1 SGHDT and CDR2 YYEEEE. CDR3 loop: CASSLAFGNQETQYF. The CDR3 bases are TGTGCCAGCAGCTTGGCCTTCGGGAACCAAGAGACCCAGTACTTC.

CDR3: CASSLVPGDQPQHF. CDR3 DNA sequence: TGCGCCAGCAGCTTGGTTCCAGGGGACCAGCCCCAGCATTTT. V is TRBV5-1 and J is TRBJ1-5; D may be TRBD1 (6 bases). CDR1 and CDR2 from the germline V gene are SGHRS and YFSETQ. V was clipped by 0 bases and J by 7 bases, with 11 bases between them. The CDR3 covers 14 residues.

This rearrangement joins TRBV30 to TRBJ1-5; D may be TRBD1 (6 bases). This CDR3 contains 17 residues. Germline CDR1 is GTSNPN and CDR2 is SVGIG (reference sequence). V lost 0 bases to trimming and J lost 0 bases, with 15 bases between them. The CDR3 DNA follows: TGTGCCTGGAGTGTACTCGGGACACCCTATAGCAATCAGCCCCAGCATTTT. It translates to CAWSVLGTPYSNQPQHF. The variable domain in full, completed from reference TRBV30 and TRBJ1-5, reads SQTIHQWPATLVQPVGSPLSLECTVEGTSNPNLYWYRQAAGRGLQLLFYSVGIGQISSEVPQNLSASRPQDRQFILSSKKLLLSDSGFYLCAWSVLGTPYSNQPQHFGDGTRLSIL.

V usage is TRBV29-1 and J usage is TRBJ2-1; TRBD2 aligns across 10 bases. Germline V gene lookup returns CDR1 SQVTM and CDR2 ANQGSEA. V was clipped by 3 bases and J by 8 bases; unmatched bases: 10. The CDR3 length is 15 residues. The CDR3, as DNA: TGCAGCGTTGAGTTGCCTAGCGGGAGTATCGATGAGCAGTTCTTC. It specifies CSVELPSGSIDEQFF.

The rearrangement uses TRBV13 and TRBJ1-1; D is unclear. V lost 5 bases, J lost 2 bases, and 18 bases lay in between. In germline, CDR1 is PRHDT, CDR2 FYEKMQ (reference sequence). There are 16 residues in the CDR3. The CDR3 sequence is CASSHRRSPGNTEAFF. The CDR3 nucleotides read TGTGCCAGCAGCCATAGACGGTCCCCGGGAAACACTGAAGCTTTCTTT. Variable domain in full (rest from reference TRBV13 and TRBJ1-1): AAGVIQSPRHLIKEKRETATLKCYPIPRHDTVYWYQQGPGQDPQFLISFYEKMQSDKGSIPDRFSAQQFSDYHSELNMSSLELGDSALYFCASSHRRSPGNTEAFFGQGTRLTVV.